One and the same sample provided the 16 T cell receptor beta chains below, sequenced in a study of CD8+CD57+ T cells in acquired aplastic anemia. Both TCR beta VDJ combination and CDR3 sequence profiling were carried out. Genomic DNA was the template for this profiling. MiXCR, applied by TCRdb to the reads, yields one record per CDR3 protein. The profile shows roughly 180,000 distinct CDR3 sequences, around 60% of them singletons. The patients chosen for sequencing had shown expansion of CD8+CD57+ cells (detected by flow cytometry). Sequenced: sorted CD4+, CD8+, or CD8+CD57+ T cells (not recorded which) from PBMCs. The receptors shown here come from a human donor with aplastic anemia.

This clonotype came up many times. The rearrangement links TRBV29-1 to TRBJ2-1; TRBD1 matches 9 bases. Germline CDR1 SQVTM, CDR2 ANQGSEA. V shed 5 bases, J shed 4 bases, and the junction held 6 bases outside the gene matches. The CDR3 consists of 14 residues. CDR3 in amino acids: CSVTGGILYNEQFF. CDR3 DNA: TGCAGCGTTACAGGGGGCATTCTTTACAATGAGCAGTTCTTC.

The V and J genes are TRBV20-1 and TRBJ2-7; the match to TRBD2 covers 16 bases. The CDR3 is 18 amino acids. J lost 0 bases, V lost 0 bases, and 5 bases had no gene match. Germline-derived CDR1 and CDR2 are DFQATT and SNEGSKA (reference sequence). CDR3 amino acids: CSARDPGLAGGDSYEQYF. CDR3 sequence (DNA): TGCAGTGCTAGAGATCCGGGACTAGCGGGAGGGGACTCCTACGAGCAGTACTTC.

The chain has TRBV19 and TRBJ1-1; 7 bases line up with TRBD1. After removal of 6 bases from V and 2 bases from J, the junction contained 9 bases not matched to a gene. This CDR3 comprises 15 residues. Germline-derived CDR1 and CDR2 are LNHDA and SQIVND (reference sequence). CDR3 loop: CASSQSGTVNTEAFF. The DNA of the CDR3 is TGTGCCAGTAGCCAATCCGGGACAGTTAACACTGAAGCTTTCTTT.

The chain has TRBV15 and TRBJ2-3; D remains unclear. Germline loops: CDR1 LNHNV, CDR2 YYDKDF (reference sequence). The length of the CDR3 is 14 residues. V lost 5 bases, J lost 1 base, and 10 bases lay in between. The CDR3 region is CATSHPQGTDTQYF. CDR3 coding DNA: TGTGCCACCAGCCACCCTCAGGGCACAGATACGCAGTATTTT. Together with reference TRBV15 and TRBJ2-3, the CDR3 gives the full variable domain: DAMVIQNPRYQVTQFGKPVTLSCSQTLNHNVMYWYQQKSSQAPKLLFHYYDKDFNNEADTPDNFQSRRPNTSFCFLDIRSPGLGDTAMYLCATSHPQGTDTQYFGPGTRLTVL.

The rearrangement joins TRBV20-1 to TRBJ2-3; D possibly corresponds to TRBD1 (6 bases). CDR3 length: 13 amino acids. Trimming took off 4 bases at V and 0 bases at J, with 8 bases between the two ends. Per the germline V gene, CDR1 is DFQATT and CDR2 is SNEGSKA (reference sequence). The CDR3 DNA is TGCAGTGCTACCAGGGGAAGCACAGATACGCAGTATTTT. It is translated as CSATRGSTDTQYF.

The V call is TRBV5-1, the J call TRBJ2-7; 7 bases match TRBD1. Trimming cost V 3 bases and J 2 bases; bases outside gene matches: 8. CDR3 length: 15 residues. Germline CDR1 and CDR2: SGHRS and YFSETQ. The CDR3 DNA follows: TGCGCCAGCAGCTCAAATCTGGGGACAGCCTACGAGCAGTACTTC. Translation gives CASSSNLGTAYEQYF.

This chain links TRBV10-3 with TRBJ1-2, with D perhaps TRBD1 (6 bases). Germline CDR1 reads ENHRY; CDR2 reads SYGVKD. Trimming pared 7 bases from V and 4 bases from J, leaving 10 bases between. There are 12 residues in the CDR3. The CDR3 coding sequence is TGTGCCATCAAGGACAGTTCCTATGGCTACACCTTC. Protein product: CAIKDSSYGYTF.

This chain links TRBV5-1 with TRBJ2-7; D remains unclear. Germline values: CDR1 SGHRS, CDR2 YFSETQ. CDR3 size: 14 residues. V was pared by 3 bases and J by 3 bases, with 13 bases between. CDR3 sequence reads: CASSYPGRNYEQYF. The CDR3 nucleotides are TGCGCCAGCAGCTATCCGGGCCGGAACTACGAGCAGTACTTC.

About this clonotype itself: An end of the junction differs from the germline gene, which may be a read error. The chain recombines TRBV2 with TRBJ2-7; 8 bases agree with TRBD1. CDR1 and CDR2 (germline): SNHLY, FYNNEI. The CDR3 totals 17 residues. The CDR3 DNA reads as TGCGCCAGCAGTGATTCGTGGGGATCGGGACAGGCCTACGAGCAGTACTTC. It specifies CASSDSWGSGQAYEQYF.

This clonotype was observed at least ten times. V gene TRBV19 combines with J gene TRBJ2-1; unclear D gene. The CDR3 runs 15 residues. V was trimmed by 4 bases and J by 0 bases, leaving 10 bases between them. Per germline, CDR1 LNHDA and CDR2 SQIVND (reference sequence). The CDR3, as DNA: TGTGCCAGTAGTAAGGGCGGCAACTCCTACAATGAGCAGTTCTTC. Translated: CASSKGGNSYNEQFF.

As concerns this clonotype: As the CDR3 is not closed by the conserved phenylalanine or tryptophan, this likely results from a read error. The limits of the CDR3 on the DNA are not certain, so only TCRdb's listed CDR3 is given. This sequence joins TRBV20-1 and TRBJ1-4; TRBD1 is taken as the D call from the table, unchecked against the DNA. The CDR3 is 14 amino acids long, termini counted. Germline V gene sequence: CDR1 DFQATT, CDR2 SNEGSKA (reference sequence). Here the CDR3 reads CSARWDRANEKLLL.

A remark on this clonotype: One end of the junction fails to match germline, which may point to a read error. The DNA for the CDR3 is TGTGCCAACAGCCAATTTTCGCTCTTTGGCTACACCTTC. As protein: CANSQFSLFGYTF. The chain uses TRBV14 and TRBJ1-2; D unclear. The CDR3 loop spans 13 amino acids. CDR1 and CDR2 from the germline V gene are SGHDN and FVKESK. The full variable domain, with the rest looked up from reference TRBV14 and TRBJ1-2, is EAGVTQFPSHSVIEKGQTVTLRCDPISGHDNLYWYRRVMGKEIKFLLHFVKESKQDESGMPNNRFLAERTGGTYSTLKVQPAELEDSGVYFCANSQFSLFGYTFGSGTRLTVV.

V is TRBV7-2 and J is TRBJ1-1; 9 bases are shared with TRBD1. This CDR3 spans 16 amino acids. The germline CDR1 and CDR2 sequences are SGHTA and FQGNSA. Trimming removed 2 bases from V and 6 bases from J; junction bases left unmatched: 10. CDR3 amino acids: CASSLRRTGAGAEAFF. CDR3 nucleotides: TGTGCCAGCAGCTTAAGGAGGACAGGGGCGGGCGCTGAAGCTTTCTTT.

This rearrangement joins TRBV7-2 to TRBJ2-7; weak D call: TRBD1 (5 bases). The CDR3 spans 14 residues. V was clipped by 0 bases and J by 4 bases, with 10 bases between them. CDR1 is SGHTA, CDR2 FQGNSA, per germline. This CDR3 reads CASSLAGRLYEQYF. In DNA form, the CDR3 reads TGTGCCAGCAGCTTAGCGGGGCGGCTGTACGAGCAGTACTTC.

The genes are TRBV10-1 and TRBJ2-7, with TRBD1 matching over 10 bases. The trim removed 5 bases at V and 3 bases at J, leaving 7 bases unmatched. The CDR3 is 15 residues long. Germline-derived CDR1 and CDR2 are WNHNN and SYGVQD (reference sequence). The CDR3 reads CASSLRTGGHYEQYF. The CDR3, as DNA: TGCGCCAGCAGTCTGAGGACAGGGGGACACTACGAGCAGTACTTC.

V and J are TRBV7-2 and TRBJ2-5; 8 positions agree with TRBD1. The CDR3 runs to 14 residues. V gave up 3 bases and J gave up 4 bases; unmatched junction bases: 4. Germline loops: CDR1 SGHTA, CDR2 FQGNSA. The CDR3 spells CASSLTGVGETQYF. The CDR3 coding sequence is TGTGCCAGCAGCTTGACAGGGGTGGGAGAGACCCAGTACTTC.